Listed below are T cell receptor beta chains from one sample, sequenced in a study of T cells in Graves' hyperthyroidism and ophthalmopathy. TCRdb reprocessed the multiplex PCR reads via MiXCR and lists one record per CDR3 protein. This sample has hundreds of thousands of distinct CDR3 sequences; roughly a third occur once, and the top ten carry roughly 31%. Source material: blood. These receptors all stem from a middle-aged woman with Graves' hyperthyroidism. CDR3s include the opening cysteine and the closing phenylalanine or tryptophan. Where a row states a size, it is once, few, many or the class of an expanded clone; other rows omit it.

TRBV10-3	TRBJ2-2	.	CAISLRDRDGELFF
TRBV10-3	TRBJ1-1	few	CAISETLQGSTEAFF
TRBV3-1	TRBJ2-5	many	CASSQGLAGVETQYF
TRBV4-3	TRBJ2-2	.	CASSQVTASGGQNTGELFF
TRBV28	TRBJ1-2	.	CASSRTGGPGYTF
TRBV20-1	TRBJ1-1	.	CSARPGTEAFF
TRBV6-5	TRBJ1-4	.	CASKGVGGTRGKLFF
TRBV29-1	TRBJ1-1	many	CSGVTNTEAFF
TRBV5-4	TRBJ1-3	.	CASSLDASVAGNTIYF
TRBV29-1	TRBJ1-2	.	CSVQGDGGYTF
TRBV29-1	TRBJ2-3	once	CSVYRGLADTQYF
TRBV11-3	TRBJ1-2	.	CASSLALRGDDYGYTF
TRBV9	TRBJ2-5	.	CASSVNERVYQETQYF
TRBV19	TRBJ2-2	.	CASSAGAGTGELFF
TRBV10-3	TRBJ2-7	many	CAIRGDAASYEQYF
TRBV19	TRBJ2-7	many	CASSMTSGVSYEQYF
TRBV5-1	TRBJ2-7	many	CASRQQGAEVEQYF
TRBV24-1	TRBJ2-7	many	CATSDPRDRDEQYF
TRBV5-4	TRBJ1-2	.	CASSLGGQGGYTF
TRBV29-1	TRBJ1-2	.	CSVGSSGFLNYGYTF
TRBV10-3	TRBJ2-5	many	CAISARVQETQYF
TRBV7-8	TRBJ2-5	few	CASSQVTVQETQYF
TRBV19	TRBJ1-1	many	CASSIRVPGNTEAFF
TRBV29-1	TRBJ1-2	many	CSVTTDSRYGYTF
TRBV20-1	TRBJ2-7	many	CSARPGQEAEQYF
TRBV6-5	TRBJ1-2	many	CASTTGTGNYGYTF
TRBV20-1	TRBJ2-7	.	CSARVGAGGQEQYF
TRBV5-1	TRBJ1-1	many	CASRAGGLNTEAFF
TRBV11-2	TRBJ2-7	few	CASSIGTSETYEQYF
TRBV28	TRBJ2-5	few	CASSLGLADEETQYF
TRBV5-8	TRBJ2-1	.	CASSLQGAIEQFF
TRBV24-1	TRBJ2-3	.	CATSGLQGVTQYF
TRBV6-6	TRBJ1-2	many	CASSYYRPYGYTF
TRBV19	TRBJ2-7	.	CASSTSTGSCEQYF
TRBV7-9	TRBJ2-2	many	CASSFYDTGELFF
TRBV10-3	TRBJ1-5	many	CAISADLGGNQPQHF
TRBV29-1	TRBJ1-2	.	CSVGQGRYGYTF
TRBV6-5	TRBJ2-7	few	CASSYLRDNYEQYF
TRBV10-3	TRBJ1-2	many	CAISMTGGGANYGYTF
TRBV7-9	TRBJ1-4	.	CASSQASGTAEKLFF
TRBV6-1	TRBJ1-2	.	CASSPRQGGFTNYGYTF
TRBV7-9	TRBJ1-2	many	CASSFARGAQSGYTF
TRBV10-3	TRBJ2-6	.	CAISEKTGLNTEAF
TRBV10-3	TRBJ1-4	.	CAIRRAGIEKLFF
TRBV19	TRBJ1-4	many	CASGDRDEKLFF
TRBV27	TRBJ1-1	few	CASSPRTLNMNTEAFF
TRBV19	TRBJ1-1	.	CASSLRQGDNTEAFF
TRBV4-3	TRBJ1-2	few	CASSQVGQTNYGYTF
TRBV6-2/TRBV6-3	TRBJ2-2	many	CASKLYGELFF
TRBV9	TRBJ2-6	few	CASSPQREAGANVLTF
TRBV7-9	TRBJ2-3	.	CASSWSPGTVNLDTQYF
TRBV2	TRBJ2-2	few	CASAEDFGELFF
TRBV6-5	TRBJ1-2	.	CASSYSIGGSEDYGYTF
TRBV25-1	TRBJ1-2	.	CASFVWVAWFYGYTF
TRBV12-3/TRBV12-4	TRBJ1-5	.	CASSYRGQGGNQPQHF
TRBV6-4	TRBJ1-3	few	CASSLDYEGISGNTIYF
TRBV7-9	TRBJ2-7	many	CASSYKNGRSYEQYF
TRBV7-2	TRBJ1-5	.	CASSLGPGAQHF
TRBV7-9	TRBJ1-4	.	CASSLGDRDGKLFF